These 5 T cell receptor beta chains originate from one sample sequenced in a study of cytotoxic CD8 clonotypes in ibrutinib-treated CLL. The table came from immunoSEQ multiplex PCR; TCRdb's copy has only in-frame clones and leaves some out. Among 150,000 to 200,000 clones, over 65% were seen once, and the ten largest hold about 2%. The source material was PBMCs, sampled after 12 months of ibrutinib treatment. The receptor set was obtained from a human donor with chronic lymphocytic leukemia.

J is TRBJ1-1 and V is TRBV2; no clear D gene. Between the trimmed V and J ends, which lost 5 bases and 10 bases, there was a span of 14 bases. The CDR3 runs to 12 residues. Looked up from germline, CDR1 is SNHLY and CDR2 is FYNNEI. Here the CDR3 reads CASSTAALRAFF. In nucleotides, the CDR3 is TGTGCCAGCAGTACCGCCGCTCTCCGAGCTTTCTTT.

The chain carries TRBV2 and TRBJ2-7, with D hard to call. CDR1 and CDR2 from the germline V gene are SNHLY and FYNNEI. The CDR3 loop spans 10 amino acids. The V end lost 6 bases, the J end lost 7 bases, and 7 bases lay between the germline ends. In DNA form, the CDR3 reads TGTGCCAGCAGGCTACGAGAGCAGTACTTC. It translates to CASRLREQYF. Supplemented by reference TRBV2 and TRBJ2-7, the full variable domain reads EPEVTQTPSHQVTQMGQEVILRCVPISNHLYFYWYRQILGQKVEFLVSFYNNEISEKSEIFDDQFSVERPDGSNFTLKIRSTKLEDSAMYFCASRLREQYFGPGTRLTVT.

The chain links TRBV28 to TRBJ1-2; the match to TRBD1 covers 7 bases. The CDR3 is 14 amino acids. After removal of 6 bases from V and 3 bases from J, the junction contained 7 bases not matched to a gene. Germline V CDR1 and CDR2: MDHEN, SYDVKM. The CDR3 DNA sequence: TGTGCCAGCAGACCCGGGACAGAGGACTATGGCTACACCTTC. This sequence encodes CASRPGTEDYGYTF.

The J gene is TRBJ1-5, the V gene TRBV2; D gene unclear. The CDR3 totals 13 residues. The V gene's germline CDR1 is SNHLY and CDR2 FYNNEI. Deletions cut 4 bases from V and 4 bases from J, with 8 bases between. The CDR3 sequence: CASSVALNQPQHF. CDR3 coding DNA: TGTGCCAGCAGTGTTGCACTGAATCAGCCCCAGCATTTT. The variable domain in full, completed from reference TRBV2 and TRBJ1-5, reads EPEVTQTPSHQVTQMGQEVILRCVPISNHLYFYWYRQILGQKVEFLVSFYNNEISEKSEIFDDQFSVERPDGSNFTLKIRSTKLEDSAMYFCASSVALNQPQHFGDGTRLSIL.

The chain is built from TRBV30 and TRBJ1-6, with TRBD1 as a possible D gene (5 bases). Trimming removed 2 bases at V and 7 bases at J, with 15 bases between. The germline V gene encodes CDR1 GTSNPN and CDR2 SVGIG (reference sequence). This CDR3 has 15 residues. The CDR3 spells CAWSSPDSLNSPLHF. The CDR3 region has the DNA TGTGCCTGGAGTTCACCAGACAGCCTGAATTCACCCCTCCACTTT. Drawing the rest from reference TRBV30 and TRBJ1-6, the complete variable domain is SQTIHQWPATLVQPVGSPLSLECTVEGTSNPNLYWYRQAAGRGLQLLFYSVGIGQISSEVPQNLSASRPQDRQFILSSKKLLLSDSGFYLCAWSSPDSLNSPLHFGNGTRLTVT.